This is a list of T cell receptor beta chains from one sample in a study of radiotherapy plus CTLA-4 blockade in lung cancer. The data were produced by immunoSEQ multiplex PCR, yet TCRdb's version contains in-frame clones alone and is incomplete. The data hold about 81,000 clones, with 72% observed a single time. The source material was peripheral blood, sampled from a patient treated with radiotherapy plus ipilimumab. These receptors were collected from a human donor with non-small cell lung cancer that progressed on radiotherapy plus ipilimumab. The CDR3 runs from the conserved cysteine through the conserved F or W. The D gene is left open where the match is weak. Clone size is shown for a subset of rows, as once, few, many or a class of expanded clone.

d_gene: -
abundance: -
j_gene: TRBJ2-7
v_gene: TRBV7-6
CDR3aa: CASSTRGAGVYEQYF
CDR3nt: TGTGCCAGCAGCACCCGGGGGGCAGGGGTCTACGAGCAGTACTTC

d_gene: -
abundance: -
j_gene: TRBJ2-3
v_gene: TRBV18
CDR3aa: CASSNSTDTQYF
CDR3nt: TGTGCCAGCTCAAATAGCACAGATACGCAGTATTTT

d_gene: -
abundance: -
j_gene: TRBJ1-1
v_gene: TRBV23-1
CDR3aa: CASTAEGQPEAFF
CDR3nt: TGCGCCAGCACCGCCGAAGGACAGCCTGAAGCTTTCTTT

d_gene: TRBD1
abundance: -
j_gene: TRBJ1-1
v_gene: TRBV29-1
CDR3aa: CSAGGGIGSEAFF
CDR3nt: TGCAGCGCAGGGGGGGGGATAGGTAGTGAAGCTTTCTTT

d_gene: TRBD2
abundance: once
j_gene: TRBJ2-1
v_gene: TRBV28
CDR3aa: CASSLGGGLQFF
CDR3nt: TGTGCCAGCAGTTTGGGCGGGGGGCTCCAGTTCTTC

d_gene: -
abundance: -
j_gene: TRBJ2-6
v_gene: TRBV28
CDR3aa: CASSLGHISGANVLTF
CDR3nt: TGTGCCAGCAGTTTGGGACATATATCTGGGGCCAACGTCCTGACTTTC

d_gene: -
abundance: few
j_gene: TRBJ2-7
v_gene: TRBV7-9
CDR3aa: CASSLGSGLSYEQYF
CDR3nt: TGTGCCAGCAGCTTAGGGTCGGGCCTCTCCTACGAGCAGTACTTC

d_gene: -
abundance: -
j_gene: TRBJ2-2
v_gene: TRBV7-3
CDR3aa: CASSLGTGELFF
CDR3nt: TGTGCCAGCAGCCTCGGCACCGGGGAGCTGTTTTTT

d_gene: TRBD1
abundance: -
j_gene: TRBJ1-2
v_gene: TRBV29-1
CDR3aa: CSVEDWGTGRTANYGYTF
CDR3nt: TGCAGCGTTGAAGATTGGGGGACAGGCCGCACTGCTAACTATGGCTACACCTTC

d_gene: -
abundance: -
j_gene: TRBJ1-5
v_gene: TRBV19
CDR3aa: CASSIEGLGQPQHF
CDR3nt: TGTGCCAGTAGTATTGAGGGGTTGGGACAGCCCCAGCATTTT

d_gene: -
abundance: many
j_gene: TRBJ2-1
v_gene: TRBV27
CDR3aa: CASSLSSYNEQFF
CDR3nt: TGTGCCAGCAGTCTAAGCTCCTACAATGAGCAGTTCTTC

d_gene: -
abundance: -
j_gene: TRBJ2-1
v_gene: TRBV7-2
CDR3aa: CASSLTGQGNNEQFF
CDR3nt: TGTGCCAGCAGCTTAACGGGGCAGGGTAACAATGAGCAGTTCTTC

d_gene: -
abundance: few
j_gene: TRBJ2-5
v_gene: TRBV11-1
CDR3aa: CASSSPSQGLETQYF
CDR3nt: TGTGCCAGCAGCTCCCCATCACAGGGATTAGAGACCCAGTACTTC

d_gene: TRBD1
abundance: -
j_gene: TRBJ1-3
v_gene: TRBV5-1
CDR3aa: CASSFRGQEGNTIYF
CDR3nt: TGCGCCAGCAGCTTTAGGGGGCAAGAAGGAAACACCATATATTTT

d_gene: -
abundance: -
j_gene: TRBJ1-5
v_gene: TRBV11-2
CDR3aa: CASSFGQGNQPQHF
CDR3nt: TGTGCCAGCAGCTTCGGGCAGGGGAATCAGCCCCAGCATTTT

d_gene: -
abundance: -
j_gene: TRBJ2-3
v_gene: TRBV5-1
CDR3aa: CASSLDDTPRLTDTQYF
CDR3nt: TGCGCCAGCAGCTTAGATGACACTCCCCGGCTCACAGATACGCAGTATTTT

d_gene: -
abundance: -
j_gene: TRBJ2-7
v_gene: TRBV4-1
CDR3aa: CASSQDLDPLEQYF
CDR3nt: TGCGCCAGCAGCCAAGATTTAGACCCTCTGGAGCAGTACTTC

d_gene: -
abundance: -
j_gene: TRBJ1-2
v_gene: TRBV18
CDR3aa: CASSPTGGSYGYTF
CDR3nt: TGTGCCAGCTCACCAACCGGGGGCAGCTATGGCTACACCTTC

d_gene: TRBD2
abundance: -
j_gene: TRBJ2-5
v_gene: TRBV11-1
CDR3aa: CASSLLAGGPEETQYF
CDR3nt: TGTGCCAGCAGCTTACTAGCGGGAGGTCCAGAAGAGACCCAGTACTTC

d_gene: TRBD1
abundance: -
j_gene: TRBJ1-2
v_gene: TRBV2
CDR3aa: CASSGQGGVDGYTF
CDR3nt: TGTGCCAGCAGCGGACAGGGTGGAGTTGATGGCTACACCTTC

d_gene: -
abundance: -
j_gene: TRBJ2-7
v_gene: TRBV6-5
CDR3aa: CASSYSPTNEQYF
CDR3nt: TGTGCCAGCAGTTACTCGCCGACAAACGAGCAGTACTTC

d_gene: -
abundance: -
j_gene: TRBJ2-2
v_gene: TRBV15
CDR3aa: CATSPRVGELFF
CDR3nt: TGTGCCACCAGCCCCAGGGTTGGGGAGCTGTTTTTT

d_gene: TRBD2
abundance: -
j_gene: TRBJ2-1
v_gene: TRBV9
CDR3aa: CASSDPAGSSYNEQFF
CDR3nt: TGTGCCAGCAGCGACCCAGCGGGGAGCTCCTACAATGAGCAGTTCTTC

d_gene: -
abundance: once
j_gene: TRBJ2-7
v_gene: TRBV7-3
CDR3aa: CASSLGSVGEQYF
CDR3nt: TGTGCCAGCAGCTTAGGTTCCGTCGGGGAGCAGTACTTC

d_gene: TRBD2
abundance: few
j_gene: TRBJ2-1
v_gene: TRBV6-1
CDR3aa: CASGTSGYNEQFF
CDR3nt: TGTGCCAGCGGGACTAGCGGCTACAATGAGCAGTTCTTC

d_gene: -
abundance: -
j_gene: TRBJ2-7
v_gene: TRBV6-5
CDR3aa: CASSYPRGGGVYEQYF
CDR3nt: TGTGCCAGCAGTTACCCTCGGGGTGGGGGAGTCTACGAGCAGTACTTC

d_gene: TRBD2
abundance: -
j_gene: TRBJ2-3
v_gene: TRBV19
CDR3aa: CASSILAGPRSDTQYF
CDR3nt: TGTGCCAGTAGTATCTTAGCGGGCCCCAGGAGCGATACGCAGTATTTT

d_gene: -
abundance: -
j_gene: TRBJ1-5
v_gene: TRBV7-2
CDR3aa: CASSLGDGTWGPQHF
CDR3nt: TGTGCCAGCAGCTTAGGGGACGGGACTTGGGGGCCCCAGCATTTT

d_gene: TRBD2
abundance: -
j_gene: TRBJ2-7
v_gene: TRBV5-1
CDR3aa: CASSQRTSGGNEQYF
CDR3nt: TGCGCCAGCAGCCAAAGGACTAGCGGGGGGAACGAGCAGTACTTC

d_gene: TRBD1
abundance: -
j_gene: TRBJ2-5
v_gene: TRBV5-1
CDR3aa: CASSERDRARETQYF
CDR3nt: TGCGCCAGCAGCGAGAGGGACAGGGCTCGGGAGACCCAGTACTTC

d_gene: -
abundance: -
j_gene: TRBJ2-7
v_gene: TRBV4-1
CDR3aa: CASSPPLVYEQYF
CDR3nt: TGCGCCAGCAGCCCCCCCTTAGTCTACGAGCAGTACTTC